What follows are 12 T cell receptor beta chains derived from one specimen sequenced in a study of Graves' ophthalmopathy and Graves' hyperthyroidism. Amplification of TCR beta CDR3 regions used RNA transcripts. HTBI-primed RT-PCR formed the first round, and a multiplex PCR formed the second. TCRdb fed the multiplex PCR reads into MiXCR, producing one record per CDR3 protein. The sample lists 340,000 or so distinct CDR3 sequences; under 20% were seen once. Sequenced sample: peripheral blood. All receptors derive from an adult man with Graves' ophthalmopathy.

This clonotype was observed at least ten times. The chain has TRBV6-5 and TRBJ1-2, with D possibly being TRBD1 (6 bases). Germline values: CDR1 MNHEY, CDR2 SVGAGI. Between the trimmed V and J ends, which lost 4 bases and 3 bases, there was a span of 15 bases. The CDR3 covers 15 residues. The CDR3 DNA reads TGTGCCAGCAGTTTCACAGGGACTAGGGACTATGGCTACACCTTC. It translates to CASSFTGTRDYGYTF.

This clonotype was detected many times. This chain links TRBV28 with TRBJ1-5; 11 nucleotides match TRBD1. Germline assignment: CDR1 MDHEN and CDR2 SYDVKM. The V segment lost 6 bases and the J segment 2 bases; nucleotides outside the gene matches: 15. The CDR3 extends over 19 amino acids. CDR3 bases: TGTGCCAGCAGCACGATACCGGGACAGGGGGTGATCGGCAATCAGCCCCAGCATTTT. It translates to CASSTIPGQGVIGNQPQHF.

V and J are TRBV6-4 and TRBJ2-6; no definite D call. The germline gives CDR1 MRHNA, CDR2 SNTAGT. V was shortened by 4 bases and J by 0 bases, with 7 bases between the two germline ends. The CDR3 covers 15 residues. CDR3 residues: CASSVGSSGANVLTF. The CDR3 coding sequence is TGTGCCAGCAGTGTGGGCTCCTCTGGGGCCAACGTCCTGACTTTC.

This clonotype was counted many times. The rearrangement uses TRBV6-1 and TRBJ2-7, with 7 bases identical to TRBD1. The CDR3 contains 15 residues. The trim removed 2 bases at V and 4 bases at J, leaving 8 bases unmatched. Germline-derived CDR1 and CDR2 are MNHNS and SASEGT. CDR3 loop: CASSENVGTVYEQYF. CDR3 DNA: TGTGCCAGCAGTGAAAACGTCGGGACAGTTTACGAGCAGTACTTC.

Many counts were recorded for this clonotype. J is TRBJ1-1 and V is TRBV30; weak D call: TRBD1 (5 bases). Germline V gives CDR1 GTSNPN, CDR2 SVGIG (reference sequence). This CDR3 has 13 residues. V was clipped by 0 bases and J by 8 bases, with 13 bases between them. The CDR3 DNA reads TGTGCCTGGAGTGTTGAAGTAAAGGGGGAAGCTTTCTTT. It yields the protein CAWSVEVKGEAFF.

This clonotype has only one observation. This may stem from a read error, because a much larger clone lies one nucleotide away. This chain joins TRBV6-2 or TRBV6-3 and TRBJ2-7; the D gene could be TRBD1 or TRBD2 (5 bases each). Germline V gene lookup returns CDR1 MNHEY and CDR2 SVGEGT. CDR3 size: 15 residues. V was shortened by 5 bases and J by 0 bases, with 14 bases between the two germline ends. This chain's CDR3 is CASSLWETVSYEQYF. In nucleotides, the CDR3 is TGTGCCAGCAGTCTCTGGGAGACAGTCTCCTACGAGCAGTACTTC.

CDR3 amino acids: CASSRGTADTIYF. DNA of the CDR3: TGTGCCAGCAGTCGGGGGACCGCGGACACCATATATTTT. The chain joins TRBV6-1 to TRBJ1-3, with D possibly TRBD1 on 5 matching bases. The CDR3 runs to 13 residues. V was pared by 5 bases and J by 8 bases, with 13 bases between. The germline V gene has CDR1 MNHNS and CDR2 SASEGT.

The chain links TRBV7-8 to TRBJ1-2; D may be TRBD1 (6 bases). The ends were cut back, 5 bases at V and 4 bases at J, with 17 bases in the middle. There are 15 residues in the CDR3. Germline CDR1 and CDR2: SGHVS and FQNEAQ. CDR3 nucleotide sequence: TGTGCCAGCAGCAAAGGGACACCCGGTGGCTATGGCTACACCTTC. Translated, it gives CASSKGTPGGYGYTF.

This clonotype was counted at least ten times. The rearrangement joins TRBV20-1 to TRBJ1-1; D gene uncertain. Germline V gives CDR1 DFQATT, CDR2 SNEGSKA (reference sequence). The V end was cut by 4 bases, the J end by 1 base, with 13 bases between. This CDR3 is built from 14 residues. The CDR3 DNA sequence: TGCAGTGCTATCTACTATGCGTCGAACACTGAAGCTTTCTTT. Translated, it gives CSAIYYASNTEAFF.

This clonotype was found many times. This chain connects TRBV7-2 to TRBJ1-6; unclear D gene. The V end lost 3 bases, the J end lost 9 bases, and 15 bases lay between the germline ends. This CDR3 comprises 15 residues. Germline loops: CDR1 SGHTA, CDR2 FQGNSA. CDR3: CASSFSGPDVSPLHF. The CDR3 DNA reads TGTGCCAGCAGCTTTAGTGGCCCCGACGTTTCACCCCTCCACTTT.

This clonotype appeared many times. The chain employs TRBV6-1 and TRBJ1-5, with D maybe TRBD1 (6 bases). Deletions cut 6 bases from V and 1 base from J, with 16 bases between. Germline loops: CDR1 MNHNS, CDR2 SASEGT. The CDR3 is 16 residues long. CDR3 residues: CASRGPGVLSNQPQHF. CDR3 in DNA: TGTGCCAGCAGGGGTCCAGGGGTTCTGAGCAATCAGCCCCAGCATTTT.

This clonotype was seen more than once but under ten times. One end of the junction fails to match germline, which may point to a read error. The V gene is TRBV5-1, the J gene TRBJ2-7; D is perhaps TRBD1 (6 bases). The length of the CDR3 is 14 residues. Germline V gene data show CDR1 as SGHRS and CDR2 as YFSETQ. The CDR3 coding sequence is TGCGCCAGCAGCTCGGAACAGGGTGAGCACGAGCAGTCCTTC. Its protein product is CASSSEQGEHEQSF.